This T cell receptor beta chain was captured in a study of CD8 T cells in ankylosing spondylitis. Each CDR3 protein gets one entry after TCRdb re-called the 5' RACE reads with MiXCR. The sample contains more than 250,000 distinct CDR3 sequences, roughly 12% of which appear only once. Study-wide points: With a CD8+ phenotype, disease-linked clones were relatively rare in peripheral blood. Disease-linked clones reportedly showed significant enrichment in matched ankylosing spondylitis synovial fluid. Within ankylosing spondylitis blood, a TCR beta motif made up of roughly eight highly homologous variants appeared to be characteristic.

Points on this clonotype: The antigen is not known.

In germline, CDR1 is MDHEN, CDR2 SYDVKM. V gave up 11 bases and J gave up 0 bases, with 16 bases separating them. The CDR3 is 15 amino acids. The sequence came from a female donor with ankylosing spondylitis or in good health (not recorded which). The source material was blood, either unsorted or a sorted T cell fraction (not recorded which). The V call is TRBV28, the J call TRBJ2-2; maybe TRBD2 (6 bases). CDR3 sequence reads: CAHLARGSNTGELFF. The CDR3 region has the DNA TGTGCCCATCTAGCGCGAGGGTCGAACACCGGGGAGCTGTTTTTT.